The 4 T cell receptor beta chains below were found in one sample sequenced in a study of T cells in Graves' hyperthyroidism and ophthalmopathy. The CDR3 regions of TCR beta were amplified from RNA transcripts. The HTBI set primed first-round TCR CDR3 RT-PCR. MiXCR, applied by TCRdb to the multiplex PCR reads, yields one record per CDR3 protein. The table has 350,000 to 400,000 distinct CDR3 sequences, approximately 13% seen once. Sequencing was done on a sample of blood. The receptors originated from a woman aged 60-75 years with Graves' hyperthyroidism.

This clonotype showed up many times. J is TRBJ1-1 and V is TRBV12-3 or TRBV12-4; TRBD1 agrees at 7 bases. With 7 bases clipped from V and 8 bases from J, the junction kept 7 bases outside the gene matches. The CDR3 spans 12 residues. CDR3: CASTPGTAEAFF. Written as DNA, the CDR3 is TGTGCCAGCACCCCCGGGACAGCCGAAGCTTTCTTT.

The chain links TRBV7-3 to TRBJ2-1; a weak D match, TRBD2 (6 bases). The length of the CDR3 is 19 residues. Germline-derived CDR1 and CDR2 are SGHTA and FQGTGA. V lost 2 bases, J lost 1 base, and 21 bases lay in between. CDR3 bases: TGTGCCAGCAGCTTATTCGGCGGGAACCTAGTCCTTTCCTACAATGAGCAGTTCTTC. It yields the protein CASSLFGGNLVLSYNEQFF.

This clonotype has a count of ten or more. The chain links TRBV18 to TRBJ2-5, with D perhaps given as TRBD1 or TRBD2 (5 bases each). The germline V gene has CDR1 KGHSH and CDR2 LQKENI. The CDR3 length is 15 residues. Trimming cost V 1 base and J 4 bases, with 13 bases left between them. The CDR3 DNA reads TGTGCCAGCTCACCACGCTGGGACCCAGGAGAGACCCAGTACTTC. Its protein is CASSPRWDPGETQYF. Looking up the rest from reference TRBV18 and TRBJ2-5 gives the full variable domain: NAGVMQNPRHLVRRRGQEARLRCSPMKGHSHVYWYRQLPEEGLKFMVYLQKENIIDESGMPKERFSAEFPKEGPSILRIQQVVRGDSAAYFCASSPRWDPGETQYFGPGTRLLVL.

This clonotype was detected many times. The J gene is TRBJ2-2, the V gene TRBV11-3, with 8 bases matching TRBD2. Germline V gives CDR1 SGHNT, CDR2 YENEEA. This CDR3 spans 14 amino acids. The V gene end was trimmed by 6 bases and the J gene end by 4 bases; junction bases not matched to a gene: 4. The CDR3 DNA reads as TGTGCCAGCAGGCCACTAGCGGTCACCGGGGAGCTGTTTTTT. This translates into CASRPLAVTGELFF. Full variable domain (remainder filled in from reference TRBV11-3 and TRBJ2-2): EAGVVQSPRYKIIEKKQPVAFWCNPISGHNTLYWYLQNLGQGPELLIRYENEEAVDDSQLPKDRFSAERLKGVDSTLKIQPAELGDSAVYLCASRPLAVTGELFFGEGSRLTVL.